This T cell receptor beta chain came from a study of control samples from healthy donors and cancer patients. Germline CDR1 and CDR2: SGHTA and FQGNSA. The CDR3 extends over 14 amino acids. Trimming removed 6 bases from V and 6 bases from J; junction bases left unmatched: 5. Sequencing used immunoSEQ multiplex PCR; TCRdb keeps in-frame clones, though not all of them. This sample carries about 220,000 clones, about 94% of them seen once, and the ten largest clones take approximately 1.5%. This TCR derives from a man over 45 in good health. The genes are TRBV7-2 and TRBJ1-6; 7 bases match TRBD1. Sequences were obtained from blood. DNA for the CDR3: TGTGCCAGCAGACCTGGGACAGTTAATTCACCCCTCCACTTT. Its translation: CASRPGTVNSPLHF.